The sample holds one count of the clone carrying this TCR beta chain. V trimming: 6 bases; J trimming: 4 bases; junction bases outside the gene matches: 15. CDR1 is SGHNT, CDR2 YYREEE, per germline (reference sequence). The CDR3 consists of 18 residues. The record originates from a study of OX40 agonist ivuxolimab in advanced cancers. The table came from immunoSEQ multiplex PCR; TCRdb's copy has only in-frame clones and leaves some out. The data contain over 55,000 clones, around nine tenths of them singletons. The chain employs TRBV5-4 and TRBJ2-1, with 11 bases identical to TRBD1. This receptor was obtained from an adult with an advanced solid tumor such as melanoma, head and neck, liver or kidney cancer. The specimen comprised CD4+ or CD8+ T cells sorted from blood, sampled in a trial of the OX40 agonist ivuxolimab. The CDR3 nucleotides read TGTGCCAGCACCCCCGGGACAGGGGGGGTTGGGGGGTACAATGAGCAGTTCTTC. This gives the protein CASTPGTGGVGGYNEQFF.